A selection of T cell receptor beta chains follows, all from one sample in a study of vaccination and CD4 T cells after COVID-19. Each CDR3 protein gets one entry after TCRdb re-called the PCR reads with MiXCR. The data hold under 11,000 distinct CDR3 sequences, with under 35% observed a single time. No cognate antigen is known for these TCRs. Sequencing input: CD4+ T cells from blood, cultured in vitro. These receptors were obtained from a human donor in good health. CDR3s include the opening cysteine and the closing phenylalanine or tryptophan. D genes are given only for firm matches. Rows give clone size only sometimes, using once, few, many, or a class for an expanded clone.

D,length,J,size,V,DNA,CDR3
TRBD2,18,TRBJ2-1,NA,TRBV18,TGTGCCAGCTCCCCTGGGACTAGCGGGAGGACCTCCTACAATGAGCAGTTCTTC,CASSPGTSGRTSYNEQFF
TRBD1,15,TRBJ2-2,NA,TRBV15,TGTGCCACCAGCAGAGGACAGGGTAGGACCGGGGAGCTGTTTTTT,CATSRGQGRTGELFF
TRBD2,16,TRBJ2-3,NA,TRBV20-1,TGCAGTGCTAGAAGGACTAGCGGGAGGACCACAGATACGCAGTATTTT,CSARRTSGRTTDTQYF
TRBD1,17,TRBJ2-2,NA,TRBV19,TGTGCCAGTAGTGCCCGGCGGACAGGGATAAACACCGGGGAGCTGTTTTTT,CASSARRTGINTGELFF
TRBD2,15,TRBJ2-3,NA,TRBV6-2/TRBV6-3,TGTGCCAGCAGAGCGGGACGGACAAACACAGATACGCAGTATTTT,CASRAGRTNTDTQYF
NA,13,TRBJ1-2,NA,TRBV12-3/TRBV12-4,TGTGCCAGCAGTTGGGACCGAAGCTATGGCTACACCTTC,CASSWDRSYGYTF
TRBD2,13,TRBJ2-5,NA,TRBV7-2,TGTGCCAGCAGCCAGCGGGGTGGAGAGACCCAGTACTTC,CASSQRGGETQYF
NA,16,TRBJ1-5,NA,TRBV6-2/TRBV6-3,TGTGCCAGCAGTTACGTGGCAGGGCTTAGCAATCAGCCCCAGCATTTT,CASSYVAGLSNQPQHF
TRBD2,20,TRBJ2-1,NA,TRBV7-9,TGTGCCAGCAGCTTAGCGGGGGGGAGGGGGACTAGCGGGAGGGCCGGAGAGCAGTTCTTC,CASSLAGGRGTSGRAGEQFF
NA,11,TRBJ2-3,NA,TRBV6-1,TGTGCCAGCAGATTCACAGATACGCAGTATTTT,CASRFTDTQYF
TRBD2,15,TRBJ2-7,NA,TRBV27,TGTGCCAGCACCAATGGGGCGGGAGGGCCCTACGAGCAGTACTTC,CASTNGAGGPYEQYF
TRBD2,15,TRBJ2-5,NA,TRBV4-3,TGCGCCAGCAGCCAAGCTCCGGGAGGTCAAGAGACCCAGTACTTC,CASSQAPGGQETQYF
NA,13,TRBJ2-1,NA,TRBV6-4,TGTGCCAGCAGTGGTAGGGACGGCAATGAGCAGCTCTTC,CASSGRDGNEQLF
NA,19,TRBJ2-2,few,TRBV24-1,TGTGCCACCAGTGAGCTGGGACGGGGGACCACAACGAACACCGGGGAGCTGTTTTTT,CATSELGRGTTTNTGELFF
NA,13,TRBJ1-1,NA,TRBV20-1,TGCAGTGCTAGATCTGAGATGGGGACTGAAGCTTTCTTT,CSARSEMGTEAFF
NA,16,TRBJ2-7,few,TRBV7-9,TGTGCCAGCAGCCTACCTTCGGTCAGGGAACCGATCGAGCAGTACTTC,CASSLPSVREPIEQYF
NA,11,TRBJ2-5,NA,TRBV12-3/TRBV12-4,TGTGCCAGCAGTTTAGAAGAGACCCAGTACTTC,CASSLEETQYF
TRBD1,15,TRBJ2-7,NA,TRBV19,TGTGCCAGTAGTATAGGGACAGGGGGCGACTACGAGCAGTACTTC,CASSIGTGGDYEQYF
NA,15,TRBJ1-1,NA,TRBV4-2,TGTGCCAGCAGCCAAGCTAGCGGATTGAACACTGAAGCTTTCTTT,CASSQASGLNTEAFF
NA,15,TRBJ2-3,NA,TRBV5-5,TGTGCCAGCGCCAACCCGGGGCGGGGCACAGATACGCAGTATTTT,CASANPGRGTDTQYF
TRBD1,15,TRBJ1-4,NA,TRBV20-1,TGCAGTGCTAGCGGCGTAACAGGGGTAGGCGAAAAACTGTTTTTT,CSASGVTGVGEKLFF
NA,14,TRBJ2-3,NA,TRBV5-1,TGCGCCAGCAGCTCACAGGGTGGGACAGATACGCAGTATTTT,CASSSQGGTDTQYF
NA,13,TRBJ2-7,few,TRBV7-3,TGTGCCAGCAGCCGGACAGCCTCCTACGAGCAGTACTTC,CASSRTASYEQYF
NA,12,TRBJ1-1,NA,TRBV2,TGTGCCAGCAGATACACGAGGACTGAAGCTTTCTTT,CASRYTRTEAFF
NA,14,TRBJ2-1,NA,TRBV15,TGTGCCACCAGCAGAGAGAGAACTAGGTACGAGCAGTTCTTC,CATSRERTRYEQFF
NA,17,TRBJ2-1,NA,TRBV7-2,TGTGCCAGCAGCTTAGGCTCCGGGAGTTCCCGCTACAATGAGCAGTTCTTC,CASSLGSGSSRYNEQFF
TRBD2,13,TRBJ2-3,NA,TRBV7-2,TGTGCCAGCAGCTTTAGCGGGAGAGATACGCAGTATTTT,CASSFSGRDTQYF
NA,13,TRBJ1-2,NA,TRBV25-1,TGTGCCAGCAGTGAGACCCAATTGGGGGGCTACACCTTC,CASSETQLGGYTF
TRBD1,13,TRBJ1-2,few,TRBV28,TGTGCCAGCTCGGGACAGATCATCTATGGCTACACCTTC,CASSGQIIYGYTF
NA,13,TRBJ1-2,NA,TRBV28,TGTGCCAGCAGCTCCGGGGGGGGCTATGGCTACACCTTC,CASSSGGGYGYTF
NA,13,TRBJ2-2,few,TRBV28,TGTGCCAGCAGGAACAGTAACACCGGGGAGCTGTTTTTT,CASRNSNTGELFF
NA,12,TRBJ2-5,NA,TRBV29-1,TGCAGCGTTGATCGCAGTACCGAGACCCAGTACTTC,CSVDRSTETQYF
NA,12,TRBJ2-1,NA,TRBV7-3,TGTGCCAGCAGCTCTGGGGGCTACAAGCAGTTCTTC,CASSSGGYKQFF
TRBD1,18,TRBJ1-6,NA,TRBV6-1,TGTGCCAGCAGTCCTTTCGGACAGGGGAGCTCCTATAATTCACCCCTCCACTTT,CASSPFGQGSSYNSPLHF
NA,15,TRBJ1-1,medium-sized,TRBV20-1,TGCAGTGCCCCCCTACTACAGTTAACCGGCACTGAAGCTTTCTTT,CSAPLLQLTGTEAFF
TRBD2,16,TRBJ2-7,NA,TRBV9,TGTGCCAGCAGCGTAGGATTTTCTAGCGGGTCCTACGAGCAGTACTTC,CASSVGFSSGSYEQYF
NA,16,TRBJ1-5,medium-sized,TRBV20-1,TGCAGTGCTACCGAGGGCGGGGGCGAGGGCAATCAGCCCCAGCATTTT,CSATEGGGEGNQPQHF
NA,14,TRBJ2-7,few,TRBV27,TGTGCCAGCAGTTTCTACCATTACTCCTACGAGCAGTACTTC,CASSFYHYSYEQYF
TRBD1,18,TRBJ2-1,NA,TRBV7-2,TGTGCCAGCAGCGCCCGTCGAGCGGGGACAGGGGTTTACAATGAGCAGTTCTTC,CASSARRAGTGVYNEQFF
NA,15,TRBJ2-1,NA,TRBV20-1,TGCAGTGCTAGAGCTCGACGGAGCTCCTACAATGAGCAGTTCTTC,CSARARRSSYNEQFF
NA,13,TRBJ1-2,NA,TRBV5-1,TGCGCCAGCAGCTTGGGACCAATCTATGGCTACACCTTC,CASSLGPIYGYTF
TRBD2,14,TRBJ2-3,few,TRBV20-1,TGCAGTGCTAGAGGGGGACTAGCGTTAGATACGCAGTATTTT,CSARGGLALDTQYF
NA,17,TRBJ2-7,NA,TRBV28,TGTGCCAGCAGTTCACTTTTGGGGGCCACTTCCTACTACGAGCAGTACTTC,CASSSLLGATSYYEQYF
NA,15,TRBJ1-1,few,TRBV7-3,TGTGCCAGCAGCAGGGGGGTAACAGGGAGCACTGAAGCTTTCTTT,CASSRGVTGSTEAFF
TRBD1,15,TRBJ2-7,few,TRBV28,TGTGCCAGCAGTCCTCCCGGGACAGGGTTAATCGAGCAGTACTTC,CASSPPGTGLIEQYF
NA,14,TRBJ2-7,few,TRBV5-4,TGTGCCAGCAGCAACCGGGACCCTGCCTACGAGCAGTACTTC,CASSNRDPAYEQYF
NA,13,TRBJ2-3,few,TRBV28,TGTGCCAGCAGTACAGACATGTTCACTACGCAGTATTTT,CASSTDMFTTQYF
TRBD2,13,TRBJ2-5,few,TRBV20-1,TGCAGTGCTAGGGGACTAGCGAGTCAGACCCAGTACTTC,CSARGLASQTQYF
NA,13,TRBJ2-7,NA,TRBV7-3,TGTGCCACCAGCTTACTAGCTAATGGTGAGCAGTACTTC,CATSLLANGEQYF
NA,16,TRBJ2-4,once,TRBV19,TGTGCCAGTAGTGGGCAACAGGGCGCCTCAAGTATCATTCAGTACTTC,CASSGQQGASSIIQYF
NA,15,TRBJ2-1,few,TRBV7-2,TGTGCCAGCAGCCCCTCGACTAGTTCCTACAATGAGCAGTTCTTC,CASSPSTSSYNEQFF
NA,17,TRBJ2-3,NA,TRBV20-1,TGCAGTGCTAGAGATGGGCTTATGCGGGAAGGCACAGATACGCAGTATTTT,CSARDGLMREGTDTQYF
TRBD1,14,TRBJ1-2,few,TRBV7-2,TGTGCCAGCAGCACCACAGGGGAGGGCTATGGCTACACCTTC,CASSTTGEGYGYTF
TRBD1,15,TRBJ1-2,NA,TRBV5-1,TGCGCCAGCAGCTTGGCAGGGGGCCCTAACTATGGCTACACCTTC,CASSLAGGPNYGYTF
TRBD1,13,TRBJ2-5,NA,TRBV28,TGTGCCAGCATGCAGGGGGACCAAGAGACCCAGTACTTC,CASMQGDQETQYF